This entry lists 32 T cell receptor beta chains sequenced from one sample in a study of OX40 agonist ivuxolimab in advanced cancers. Repertoires were generated with immunoSEQ multiplex PCR, while TCRdb's copy carries only in-frame clones and drops some. The sample consists of over 100,000 clones, roughly 95% of them appearing once. Sequencing was performed on CD4+ or CD8+ T cells sorted from blood, taken in a trial of the OX40 agonist ivuxolimab. These receptors were obtained from an adult with an advanced solid tumor such as melanoma, head and neck, liver or kidney cancer.

The rearrangement uses TRBV9 and TRBJ2-1; TRBD2 matches at 13 bases. V lost 0 bases and J lost 10; bases outside the gene matches: 13. CDR3 length: 18 residues. Germline V gene sequence: CDR1 SGDLS, CDR2 YYNGEE. The CDR3 region has the DNA TGTGCCAGCAGCGTAGCCCCATTACTAGCGGGGGGGTCCCGGGAGCAGTTCTTC. Its translation: CASSVAPLLAGGSREQFF.

V and J are TRBV19 and TRBJ2-3, with TRBD2 matching 7 bases. The V segment lost 4 bases and the J segment 1 base; nucleotides outside the gene matches: 5. The CDR3 covers 15 residues. The germline CDR1 and CDR2 sequences are LNHDA and SQIVND (reference sequence). CDR3: CASSTGGGRTDTQYF. CDR3 coding DNA: TGTGCCAGTAGTACGGGGGGAGGTCGCACAGATACGCAGTATTTT. The variable domain in full, completed from reference TRBV19 and TRBJ2-3, reads DGGITQSPKYLFRKEGQNVTLSCEQNLNHDAMYWYRQDPGQGLRLIYYSQIVNDFQKGDIAEGYSVSREKKESFPLTVTSAQKNPTAFYLCASSTGGGRTDTQYFGPGTRLTVL.

The chain couples TRBV2 to TRBJ2-5, with D perhaps given as TRBD1 or TRBD2 (5 bases each). Trimming removed 7 bases at V and 8 bases at J, with 17 bases between. Germline CDR1 and CDR2: SNHLY and FYNNEI. The CDR3 extends over 13 amino acids. CDR3 nucleotides: TGTGCCAGCATGGGGGTAGCTCCTAGCACCCAGTACTTC. This encodes CASMGVAPSTQYF.

The chain joins TRBV4-1 to TRBJ2-7; 7 bases agree with TRBD1. The germline V gene encodes CDR1 MGHRA and CDR2 YSYEKL. V lost 0 bases, J lost 9 bases, and 11 bases stayed unmatched. This CDR3 comprises 15 residues. The chain's CDR3 is CASSQDRTGNVAQYF. The CDR3 DNA reads TGCGCCAGCAGCCAAGATAGGACAGGAAATGTTGCGCAGTACTTC.

The chain is built from TRBV7-2 and TRBJ1-1; D is unclear. The CDR3 covers 13 residues. Trimming removed 0 bases at V and 0 bases at J, with 2 bases between. Germline-derived CDR1 and CDR2 are SGHTA and FQGNSA. The CDR3 sequence: CASSLALNTEAFF. DNA of the CDR3: TGTGCCAGCAGCTTAGCACTGAACACTGAAGCTTTCTTT.

This sequence joins TRBV9 and TRBJ2-5; no definite D call. V dropped 0 bases and J dropped 5 bases, with 20 bases sitting between them. Per the germline V gene, CDR1 is SGDLS and CDR2 is YYNGEE. The CDR3 is 17 residues long. The CDR3 DNA is TGTGCCAGCAGCGTAGCGCCTGTTGGTGACCAGTGGGAGACCCAGTACTTC. Encoded protein: CASSVAPVGDQWETQYF.

Here the CDR3 reads CASSLWTGAGDIQYF. CDR3 nucleotide sequence: TGTGCCAGCAGCCTCTGGACAGGGGCCGGGGACATTCAGTACTTC. This sequence joins TRBV5-4 and TRBJ2-4, with TRBD1 matching 9 bases. There are 15 residues in the CDR3. Losses at the gene ends were 4 bases for V and 8 bases for J; bases not matched to a gene: 10. Per the germline V gene, CDR1 is SGHNT and CDR2 is YYREEE (reference sequence).

This clone was seen just once. This chain joins TRBV28 and TRBJ2-7; TRBD1 matches at 8 bases. The CDR3 has 15 amino acids. CDR1 and CDR2 (germline): MDHEN, SYDVKM. Germline trimming cut 6 bases from V and 3 bases from J; bases unmatched to any gene: 10. As DNA, the CDR3 is TGTGCCAGCAGCCTGGACAGGGCTACACACTACGAGCAGTACTTC. Protein product: CASSLDRATHYEQYF.

The rearrangement joins TRBV27 to TRBJ1-5; no definite D call. The CDR3 covers 13 residues. Germline values: CDR1 MNHEY, CDR2 SMNVEV (reference sequence). V dropped 3 bases and J dropped 2 bases, with 5 bases sitting between them. The chain's CDR3 is CASSFRGNQPQHF. Written as DNA, the CDR3 is TGTGCCAGCAGTTTTAGGGGCAATCAGCCCCAGCATTTT.

This clone was counted once. V is TRBV18 and J is TRBJ2-2, with a possible D match to TRBD1 (6 bases). Germline V CDR1 and CDR2: KGHSH, LQKENI. The V end lost 3 bases, the J end lost 3 bases, and 14 bases lay between the germline ends. The CDR3 extends over 16 amino acids. CDR3 sequence (DNA): TGTGCCAGCTCACCGAGACAGGCTTCGGACACCGGGGAGCTGTTTTTT. Protein product: CASSPRQASDTGELFF.

The rearrangement uses TRBV7-9 and TRBJ1-4; tentatively, D is TRBD1 (6 bases). Germline values: CDR1 SEHNR, CDR2 FQNEAQ (reference sequence). There are 15 residues in the CDR3. V was clipped by 5 bases and J by 6 bases, with 16 bases between them. This CDR3 is CASSRRGRGDEKLFF. The DNA for the CDR3 is TGTGCCAGCAGCCGTCGGGGCAGGGGTGATGAAAAACTGTTTTTT.

This chain links TRBV6-5 with TRBJ1-5; no firm D call. V gave up 5 bases and J gave up 5 bases, with 10 bases separating them. Germline V CDR1 and CDR2: MNHEY, SVGAGI. The CDR3 sequence is 13 residues long. The CDR3 region is CASSRVRDQPQHF. CDR3 nucleotides: TGTGCCAGCAGTAGAGTGAGAGATCAGCCCCAGCATTTT.

The chain recombines TRBV6-5 with TRBJ2-5; the match to TRBD2 covers 11 bases. This CDR3 comprises 15 residues. V lost 4 bases and J lost 4; bases outside the gene matches: 5. The V gene's germline CDR1 is MNHEY and CDR2 SVGAGI. DNA of the CDR3: TGTGCCAGCAGTTTGACTAGCGGGATTGGAGAGACCCAGTACTTC. Its translation is CASSLTSGIGETQYF.

This clone was observed once. The rearrangement joins TRBV28 to TRBJ2-6, with TRBD1 matching 7 bases. Unmatched junction bases numbered 9, after V lost 0 bases and J lost 1 base. This CDR3 has 19 residues. Germline V gene lookup returns CDR1 MDHEN and CDR2 SYDVKM. The CDR3 spells CASSLWLNRGMSGANVLTF. CDR3 bases: TGTGCCAGCAGTTTATGGCTTAACAGGGGAATGTCTGGGGCCAACGTCCTGACTTTC. Together with reference TRBV28 and TRBJ2-6, the CDR3 gives the full variable domain: DVKVTQSSRYLVKRTGEKVFLECVQDMDHENMFWYRQDPGLGLRLIYFSYDVKMKEKGDIPEGYSVSREKKERFSLILESASTNQTSMYLCASSLWLNRGMSGANVLTFGAGSRLTVL.

The chain links TRBV4-2 to TRBJ2-7; 10 positions agree with TRBD2. The V gene's germline CDR1 is LGHNA and CDR2 YNFKEQ. The CDR3 is 15 residues long. Trimming removed 4 bases from V and 2 bases from J; junction bases left unmatched: 5. This CDR3 is CASSRSLAGAYEQYF. The CDR3 DNA reads TGTGCCAGCAGCCGGAGCCTAGCGGGGGCCTACGAGCAGTACTTC.

This chain connects TRBV28 to TRBJ1-1; 7 nucleotides align to TRBD1. Germline lookup yields CDR1 MDHEN and CDR2 SYDVKM. This CDR3 spans 13 amino acids. Losses at the gene ends were 8 bases for V and 5 bases for J; bases not matched to a gene: 8. The CDR3 loop is CASRLTGQTEAFF. The CDR3 nucleotides are TGTGCCAGCCGCCTGACAGGGCAAACTGAAGCTTTCTTT.

V gene TRBV5-1 combines with J gene TRBJ1-5; 8 nucleotides line up with TRBD1. CDR1 is SGHRS, CDR2 YFSETQ, per germline. The CDR3 length is 15 residues. Trimming cost V 0 bases and J 7 bases; bases outside gene matches: 6. The CDR3 DNA sequence: TGCGCCAGCAGCTTGGAGACAGGGGACAGGCAGCCCCAGCATTTT. Its protein is CASSLETGDRQPQHF.

This chain connects TRBV2 to TRBJ1-2, with D perhaps matching TRBD1 (6 bases). Germline values: CDR1 SNHLY, CDR2 FYNNEI. The CDR3 runs 14 residues. The germline V and J ends were trimmed by 2 bases and 5 bases, with 12 bases remaining between them. CDR3 sequence reads: CASSEQGRGYGYTF. CDR3 bases: TGTGCCAGCAGTGAACAGGGGCGAGGGTATGGCTACACCTTC. Full variable domain (rest looked up from reference TRBV2 and TRBJ1-2): EPEVTQTPSHQVTQMGQEVILRCVPISNHLYFYWYRQILGQKVEFLVSFYNNEISEKSEIFDDQFSVERPDGSNFTLKIRSTKLEDSAMYFCASSEQGRGYGYTFGSGTRLTVV.

The V call is TRBV30, the J call TRBJ1-4; no firm D call. Germline values: CDR1 GTSNPN, CDR2 SVGIG (reference sequence). The CDR3 has 15 residues. V lost 1 base to trimming and J lost 0 bases, with 9 bases between them. As DNA, the CDR3 is TGTGCCTGGAGTGACATCGGTTCAACTAATGAAAAACTGTTTTTT. It codes for CAWSDIGSTNEKLFF.

The chain joins TRBV11-2 to TRBJ1-1; perhaps TRBD1 as D (6 bases). With 1 base removed from V and 7 bases from J, the gap between germline ends came to 10 bases. CDR1 is SGHAT and CDR2 is FQNNGV in the germline V gene. This CDR3 spans 13 amino acids. The DNA for the CDR3 is TGTGCCAGCAGCTTAGTGGCAGGGGATGAAGCTTTCTTT. Amino acid sequence: CASSLVAGDEAFF.

J is TRBJ1-4 and V is TRBV28; TRBD1 aligns across 7 bases. This CDR3 comprises 14 residues. Trimming removed 6 bases from V and 6 bases from J; junction bases left unmatched: 7. Germline V gives CDR1 MDHEN, CDR2 SYDVKM. Here the CDR3 DNA reads TGTGCCAGCAGCTCAGGGACAGCTTATGAAAAACTGTTTTTT. Amino acid sequence: CASSSGTAYEKLFF.

This clone is a singleton in its sample. CDR3 coding DNA: TGTGCCAGCAGTTTAGGGGGTTGGAGCAATCAGCCCCAGCATTTT. It specifies CASSLGGWSNQPQHF. V usage is TRBV28 and J usage is TRBJ1-5; D perhaps matches TRBD1 (5 bases). V dropped 2 bases and J dropped 1 base, with 9 bases sitting between them. The CDR3 spans 15 residues. Germline V gene lookup returns CDR1 MDHEN and CDR2 SYDVKM.

This chain joins TRBV18 and TRBJ2-7; 12 nucleotides line up with TRBD1. Germline V gene lookup returns CDR1 KGHSH and CDR2 LQKENI. With V trimmed by 3 bases and J by 7 bases, 10 bases remained unmatched. CDR3 length: 16 amino acids. The CDR3 bases are TGTGCCAGCTCACCTACCTCCGGGACAGGGGGCCAGGAGCAGTACTTC. Protein sequence: CASSPTSGTGGQEQYF.

This clone was seen only once. This chain connects TRBV15 to TRBJ2-5; 9 bases agree with TRBD2. This CDR3 contains 16 residues. The germline V gene encodes CDR1 LNHNV and CDR2 YYDKDF (reference sequence). With 1 base clipped from V and 2 bases from J, the junction kept 5 bases outside the gene matches. CDR3 residues: CATSRGSSGIQETQYF. For the CDR3, the DNA is TGTGCCACCAGCAGAGGGTCTAGCGGGATACAAGAGACCCAGTACTTC.

The V gene is TRBV28, the J gene TRBJ1-1; D not resolved. The CDR3 runs 13 residues. V lost 6 bases and J lost 7, with 15 bases in between. Germline CDR1 and CDR2: MDHEN and SYDVKM. The CDR3 loop reads CASSGVGRGEAFF. The CDR3, as DNA: TGTGCCAGCAGCGGAGTGGGCCGTGGTGAAGCTTTCTTT. Looking up the rest from reference TRBV28 and TRBJ1-1 gives the full variable domain: DVKVTQSSRYLVKRTGEKVFLECVQDMDHENMFWYRQDPGLGLRLIYFSYDVKMKEKGDIPEGYSVSREKKERFSLILESASTNQTSMYLCASSGVGRGEAFFGQGTRLTVV.

The V and J genes are TRBV6-1 and TRBJ2-5; TRBD2 agrees at 9 bases. The CDR3 contains 14 residues. Trimming removed 7 bases from V and 3 bases from J; junction bases left unmatched: 6. Germline CDR1 MNHNS, CDR2 SASEGT. The CDR3: CASTPGLAEETQYF. CDR3 DNA sequence: TGTGCCAGCACCCCGGGACTAGCAGAAGAGACCCAGTACTTC.

CDR3 nucleotides: TGTGCCAGTAGTATTTTGCCGACCTCACCCCTAAGCACAGATACGCAGTATTTT. It yields the protein CASSILPTSPLSTDTQYF. The rearrangement uses TRBV19 and TRBJ2-3; no reliable D call. The CDR3 is made up of 18 amino acids. Trimming shortened V by 3 bases and J by 0 bases, and 19 bases separated the two germline ends. Germline V gives CDR1 LNHDA, CDR2 SQIVND (reference sequence). Filled out from reference TRBV19 and TRBJ2-3, the complete variable domain reads DGGITQSPKYLFRKEGQNVTLSCEQNLNHDAMYWYRQDPGQGLRLIYYSQIVNDFQKGDIAEGYSVSREKKESFPLTVTSAQKNPTAFYLCASSILPTSPLSTDTQYFGPGTRLTVL.

Regarding this clone: Different DNA sequences within this sample yield the same CDR3. The chain uses TRBV4-3 and TRBJ2-3; the match to TRBD2 covers 10 bases. This CDR3 comprises 16 residues. Germline CDR1 and CDR2: LGHNA and YSLEER. With V trimmed by 1 base and J by 5 bases, 6 bases remained unmatched. The CDR3 reads CASSQGASGSRDTQYF. CDR3 in DNA: TGCGCCAGCAGCCAAGGGGCTAGCGGGAGTCGAGATACGCAGTATTTT.

V gene TRBV7-2 combines with J gene TRBJ2-2, with TRBD1 identical over 11 bases. In germline, CDR1 is SGHTA, CDR2 FQGNSA. This CDR3 spans 15 amino acids. The junction had 0 bases not matched to a gene; V was cut back by 0 bases and J by 6 bases. The CDR3 is CASSLAGQGAGELFF. Here the CDR3 DNA reads TGTGCCAGCAGCTTAGCGGGACAGGGGGCCGGGGAGCTGTTTTTT.

This CDR3 reads CASSALHGLANNEQFF. CDR3 bases: TGTGCCAGCAGCGCCCTCCATGGACTAGCGAACAATGAGCAGTTCTTC. The chain links TRBV27 to TRBJ2-1; 9 nucleotides match TRBD2. CDR1 MNHEY and CDR2 SMNVEV come from the germline V gene (reference sequence). Germline trimming cut 6 bases from V and 5 bases from J; bases unmatched to any gene: 11. The CDR3 contains 16 residues.

The V gene is TRBV18, the J gene TRBJ2-3; D ambiguous. The germline CDR1 and CDR2 sequences are KGHSH and LQKENI. The CDR3 is 13 amino acids. V was trimmed by 1 base and J by 1 base, leaving 3 bases between them. CDR3 amino acids: CASSPLGTDTQYF. The CDR3 bases are TGTGCCAGCTCACCACTGGGCACAGATACGCAGTATTTT.

The chain combines TRBV5-8 with TRBJ1-1; possibly TRBD1 for D (5 bases). V lost 2 bases and J lost 5, with 13 bases in between. The CDR3 length is 14 residues. Germline loops: CDR1 SGHTS, CDR2 YDEGEE. In nucleotides, the CDR3 is TGTGCCAGCAGCTTCGGCAGGGTGAGAACTGAAGCTTTCTTT. Residues: CASSFGRVRTEAFF.